What follows are 29 T cell receptor beta chains derived from one specimen sequenced in a study of T cell repertoires in cytomegalovirus infection. From the reads, TCRdb called clonotypes with MiXCR, one entry per CDR3 protein. The profile covers about 600,000 distinct CDR3 sequences, with roughly 24% appearing a single time and 6.5% to 10% taken by the ten largest. Sequences were obtained from CD8+ T cells from PBMCs. The receptors were sampled from a human donor in good health (CMV status not recorded). Some clones in this sample may be carry-over from other donors' samples.

About this clonotype: A read error may be the cause here, since a much bigger clone is one base away. The chain links TRBV6-6 to TRBJ1-6; the D is unclear. The CDR3 runs 14 residues. The V end was cut by 6 bases, the J end by 8 bases, with 14 bases between. From germline, CDR1 is MNHNY and CDR2 SVGAGI (reference sequence). The CDR3: CASRAVFIDSPLHF. As DNA, the CDR3 is TGTGCCAGCAGGGCAGTGTTCATTGATTCACCCCTCCACTTT.

This rearrangement joins TRBV6-8 to TRBJ1-1; no reliable D call. From germline, CDR1 is MNHGY and CDR2 SAAAGT. The ends were cut back, 4 bases at V and 4 bases at J, with 16 bases in the middle. This CDR3 has 15 residues. The CDR3 reads CASSFSPWKVTEAFF. The CDR3 DNA sequence: TGTGCCAGCAGTTTTAGTCCCTGGAAGGTCACTGAAGCTTTCTTT.

This clonotype was detected a few times. The chain recombines TRBV7-9 with TRBJ2-7; no firm D call. Deletions cut 5 bases from V and 5 bases from J, with 13 bases between. Germline CDR1 and CDR2: SEHNR and FQNEAQ (reference sequence). This CDR3 contains 13 residues. The chain's CDR3 is CASSPAPFNEQYV. The CDR3 region has the DNA TGTGCCAGCAGCCCCGCCCCTTTCAACGAGCAGTACGTC.

The chain has TRBV28 and TRBJ2-1; D uncertain. Trimming shortened V by 3 bases and J by 6 bases, and 12 bases separated the two germline ends. Looked up from germline, CDR1 is MDHEN and CDR2 is SYDVKM. This CDR3 is built from 14 residues. Here the CDR3 DNA reads TGTGCCAGCAGTTTTGGGGATCCTAGCAATGAGCAGTTCTTC. It yields the protein CASSFGDPSNEQFF.

Turning to this clonotype: The junction does not match germline at one end; this may be a read error. The gene calls are TRBV5-4 and TRBJ1-4; weak D call: TRBD1 (6 bases). CDR1 and CDR2 (germline): SGHNT, YYREEE (reference sequence). The CDR3 covers 15 residues. The CDR3: CANSLSGDYNEKLFF. Written as DNA, the CDR3 is TGTGCCAACAGCTTGTCAGGGGACTATAATGAAAAACTGTTTTTT.

This clonotype has at least ten counts. The chain links TRBV7-9 to TRBJ1-4; D unclear. Looked up from germline, CDR1 is SEHNR and CDR2 is FQNEAQ (reference sequence). CDR3 length: 16 residues. Deletions cut 5 bases from V and 4 bases from J, with 17 bases between. The CDR3 DNA sequence: TGTGCCAGCAGCCGCCCCCTTGGGTGGGGTAATGAAAAACTGTTTTTT. Protein product: CASSRPLGWGNEKLFF. The complete variable domain, with remaining parts taken from reference TRBV7-9 and TRBJ1-4, reads DTGVSQNPRHKITKRGQNVTFRCDPISEHNRLYWYRQTLGQGPEFLTYFQNEAQLEKSRLLSDRFSAERPKGSFSTLEIQRTEQGDSAMYLCASSRPLGWGNEKLFFGSGTQLSVL.

This clonotype was counted between two and nine times. This sequence joins TRBV6-1 and TRBJ2-6; 10 bases are shared with TRBD1. Germline V lookup: CDR1 MNHNS, CDR2 SASEGT. This CDR3 has 19 residues. V lost 7 bases to trimming and J lost 0 bases; unmatched junction nucleotides: 12. CDR3 loop: CASTSSGTGDLSGANVLTF. The CDR3 DNA reads as TGTGCCAGCACCTCTTCCGGGACAGGGGACCTCTCTGGGGCCAACGTCCTGACTTTC.

This clonotype showed up just a few times. The gene calls are TRBV5-1 and TRBJ2-3; the match to TRBD2 covers 11 bases. V lost 4 bases and J lost 0; bases outside the gene matches: 4. Germline CDR1 is SGHRS and CDR2 is YFSETQ. The CDR3 spans 16 residues. The CDR3 here is CASSPGLAESTDTQYF. CDR3 DNA: TGCGCCAGCAGCCCGGGACTAGCGGAAAGCACAGATACGCAGTATTTT.

This chain joins TRBV15 and TRBJ2-1, with 7 bases lining up with TRBD1. J was trimmed by 3 bases and V by 4 bases; bases with no gene match: 3. This CDR3 is built from 14 residues. Per germline, CDR1 LNHNV and CDR2 YYDKDF (reference sequence). In nucleotides, the CDR3 is TGTGCCACCAGCAAAGGGACAGTCTACAATGAGCAGTTCTTC. It yields the protein CATSKGTVYNEQFF.

This clonotype was observed a few times. The genes are TRBV11-2 and TRBJ2-4; 9 nucleotides agree with TRBD2. With 5 bases clipped from V and 2 bases from J, the junction kept 7 bases outside the gene matches. This CDR3 is built from 16 residues. Per germline, CDR1 SGHAT and CDR2 FQNNGV. The chain's CDR3 is CASSPTSGLTKNIQYF. In DNA form, the CDR3 reads TGTGCCAGCAGCCCAACTAGCGGGCTAACCAAAAACATTCAGTACTTC.

This clonotype was counted many times. V is TRBV7-2 and J is TRBJ2-3; 8 positions match TRBD2. The junction had 8 bases not matched to a gene; V was cut back by 4 bases and J by 2 bases. CDR3 length: 16 amino acids. The germline V gene encodes CDR1 SGHTA and CDR2 FQGNSA. In nucleotides, the CDR3 is TGTGCCAGCAGCTCCACGGGGGGGAGTTACACAGATACGCAGTATTTT. As protein: CASSSTGGSYTDTQYF.

This clonotype came up a few times. CDR3 loop: CSASPILSNQPQHF. Written as DNA, the CDR3 is TGCAGTGCTAGTCCCATCCTTAGCAATCAGCCCCAGCATTTT. The V and J genes are TRBV20-1 and TRBJ1-5; D gene unclear. Germline V gene lookup returns CDR1 DFQATT and CDR2 SNEGSKA (reference sequence). The CDR3 loop spans 14 amino acids. V was shortened by 3 bases and J by 0 bases, with 9 bases between the two germline ends.

The chain uses TRBV24-1 and TRBJ2-5, with D unclear. Germline V gives CDR1 KGHDR, CDR2 SFDVKD. Trimming took off 9 bases at V and 4 bases at J, with 17 bases between the two ends. The CDR3 extends over 14 amino acids. The CDR3 nucleotides are TGTGCCACCTTCTTGGACGGCCGCTTAGAGACCCAGTACTTC. It is translated as CATFLDGRLETQYF.

As concerns this clonotype: This clone may be a read error of a much larger clone one base away. The chain joins TRBV7-2 to TRBJ2-1, with D possibly being TRBD1 or TRBD2 (5 bases each). Germline V gives CDR1 SGHTA, CDR2 FQGNSA. This CDR3 region has 11 residues. In DNA form, the CDR3 reads TGTGCCAGCAGAGGGGACGGTGAGCGGTTCTTC. Encoded protein: CASRGDGERFF.

This clonotype was counted many times. The rearrangement joins TRBV12-3 or TRBV12-4 to TRBJ1-1; D is unclear. Trimming took off 4 bases at V and 5 bases at J, with 14 bases between the two ends. The CDR3 length is 14 residues. The CDR3 DNA is TGTGCCAGCAGTTCCCCTTCGGACTCTACTGAAGCTTTCTTT. Protein sequence: CASSSPSDSTEAFF.

J is TRBJ2-1 and V is TRBV4-1, with 8 bases fitting TRBD2. Germline lookup yields CDR1 MGHRA and CDR2 YSYEKL. This CDR3 has 17 residues. V shed 0 bases, J shed 0 bases, and the junction held 4 bases outside the gene matches. CDR3: CASSQDELADSYNEQFF. The CDR3 nucleotides are TGCGCCAGCAGCCAAGATGAACTAGCGGACTCCTACAATGAGCAGTTCTTC.

V is TRBV10-3 and J is TRBJ1-2; D is possibly TRBD1 (6 bases). The V end lost 7 bases, the J end lost 2 bases, and 11 bases lay between the germline ends. The CDR3 covers 13 residues. Germline loops: CDR1 ENHRY, CDR2 SYGVKD. CDR3 sequence: CAIMGGPNYGYTF. CDR3 nucleotides: TGTGCCATCATGGGGGGGCCGAACTATGGCTACACCTTC.

The chain recombines TRBV29-1 with TRBJ2-3; TRBD1 aligns across 8 bases. Unmatched junction bases numbered 18, after V lost 8 bases and J lost 2 bases. In germline, CDR1 is SQVTM, CDR2 ANQGSEA. The CDR3 is 17 amino acids. The CDR3 loop is CSIGGDRAGGFTDTQYF. DNA for the CDR3: TGCAGCATCGGGGGTGACAGGGCAGGGGGCTTCACAGATACGCAGTATTTT.

This clonotype was detected only a few times. The chain joins TRBV12-3 or TRBV12-4 to TRBJ2-2, with TRBD1 as a possible D gene (5 bases). V gave up 5 bases and J gave up 0 bases, with 13 bases separating them. The CDR3 has 16 amino acids. In DNA form, the CDR3 reads TGTGCCAGCAGTCCAGACAGCTATCCGAACACCGGGGAGCTGTTTTTT. It codes for CASSPDSYPNTGELFF.

This clonotype was seen many times. The chain carries TRBV28 and TRBJ1-4, with D unresolved. The CDR3 consists of 17 residues. The germline V and J ends were trimmed by 5 bases and 0 bases, with 16 bases remaining between them. Germline V gene sequence: CDR1 MDHEN, CDR2 SYDVKM. CDR3 coding DNA: TGTGCCAGCAGTACAACAGACGGACCTGCAACTAATGAAAAACTGTTTTTT. Translation: CASSTTDGPATNEKLFF.

The table lists this clonotype with many counts. The CDR3 here is CASSLEEQFF. CDR3 coding DNA: TGTGCCAGCAGCTTAGAGGAGCAGTTCTTC. V usage is TRBV7-8 and J usage is TRBJ2-1; D not certain. Germline V gene data show CDR1 as SGHVS and CDR2 as FQNEAQ. The CDR3 consists of 10 residues. V was clipped by 1 base and J by 10 bases, with 2 bases between them.

The rearrangement uses TRBV19 and TRBJ2-1; D unresolved. V was shortened by 0 bases and J by 4 bases, with 7 bases between the two germline ends. This CDR3 is 14 amino acids long. Germline V gives CDR1 LNHDA, CDR2 SQIVND (reference sequence). CDR3 in DNA: TGTGCCAGTAGTATAGAATGGGGTTACAATGAGCAGTTCTTC. Amino acid sequence: CASSIEWGYNEQFF.

The chain couples TRBV11-3 to TRBJ2-3, with 16 bases identical to TRBD2. CDR3 length: 20 amino acids. Per germline, CDR1 SGHNT and CDR2 YENEEA. V lost 4 bases, J lost 1 base, and 11 bases stayed unmatched. The CDR3 loop reads CASSSLPGLAGGPGTDTQYF. CDR3 DNA sequence: TGTGCCAGCAGCTCCTTACCGGGACTAGCGGGGGGGCCCGGCACAGATACGCAGTATTTT.

This clonotype was detected only once. The CDR3 loop reads CASSSNRAAFLSAFF. The CDR3 DNA reads as TGTGCCAGTAGTTCTAACAGGGCAGCCTTCCTTAGCGCTTTCTTT. The chain carries TRBV19 and TRBJ1-1; possible D gene TRBD1, 6 bases. Trimming left V 5 bases short and J 11 bases short, with 24 bases between. Per germline, CDR1 LNHDA and CDR2 SQIVND (reference sequence). The CDR3 is made up of 15 amino acids.

This clonotype was counted a few times. The rearrangement links TRBV6-2 or TRBV6-3 to TRBJ2-1, with D tentatively TRBD2 (5 bases). The CDR3 runs to 17 residues. Germline CDR1 is MNHEY and CDR2 is SVGEGT. Trimming took 4 bases from V and 0 from J, leaving 16 bases between them. This CDR3 reads CASSSTWGESSYNEQFF. The CDR3 DNA reads as TGTGCCAGCAGTTCGACCTGGGGAGAGAGCTCCTACAATGAGCAGTTCTTC.

As regards this clonotype: Given a much more abundant clone one base away, this may be a read error. This sequence joins TRBV4-3 and TRBJ2-1; 8 bases line up with TRBD2. The CDR3 is made up of 15 amino acids. Looked up from germline, CDR1 is LGHNA and CDR2 is YSLEER. CDR3 sequence (DNA): TGCGCCAGCAACCAAGACACTAGCGGCTACAATGAGCAGTTCTTC. Its protein is CASNQDTSGYNEQFF.

V is TRBV27 and J is TRBJ1-5; maybe TRBD1 (5 bases). CDR1 MNHEY and CDR2 SMNVEV come from the germline V gene (reference sequence). V was shortened by 5 bases and J by 3 bases, with 14 bases between the two germline ends. The CDR3 has 15 residues. The CDR3 DNA is TGTGCCAGCAGTGGTCTCGGGACCCACAATCAGCCCCAGCATTTT. This translates into CASSGLGTHNQPQHF.

In regard to this clonotype: One end of the junction fails to match germline, which may point to a read error. This chain joins TRBV14 and TRBJ2-1; either TRBD1 or TRBD2 may supply D (6 bases each). Germline assignment: CDR1 SGHDN and CDR2 FVKESK. The CDR3 spans 13 residues. CDR3 residues: CVSSQLGGNEQFF. The CDR3 nucleotides are TGTGTCAGCAGCCAGTTAGGGGGGAATGAGCAGTTCTTC.

This clonotype appeared once. One end of the junction varies from germline; a read error may be responsible. The chain carries TRBV7-2 and TRBJ2-1; TRBD2 is a possible D gene (5 bases). Germline V gene lookup returns CDR1 SGHTA and CDR2 FQGNSA. This CDR3 region has 14 residues. Here the CDR3 reads CASSLGSSYNEQLF. CDR3 in DNA: TGTGCCAGCAGCTTGGGGAGCTCCTACAATGAGCAGCTCTTC.